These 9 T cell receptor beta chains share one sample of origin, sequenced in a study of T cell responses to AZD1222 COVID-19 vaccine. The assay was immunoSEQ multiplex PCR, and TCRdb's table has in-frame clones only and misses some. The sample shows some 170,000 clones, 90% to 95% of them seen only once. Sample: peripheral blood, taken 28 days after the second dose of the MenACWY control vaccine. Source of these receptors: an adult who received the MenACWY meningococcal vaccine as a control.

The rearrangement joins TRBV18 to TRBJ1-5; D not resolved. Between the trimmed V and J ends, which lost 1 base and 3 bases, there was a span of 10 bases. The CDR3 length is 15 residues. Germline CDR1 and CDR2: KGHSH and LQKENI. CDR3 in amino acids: CASSPLSKANQPQHF. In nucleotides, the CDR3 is TGTGCCAGCTCACCACTATCAAAGGCCAATCAGCCCCAGCATTTT.

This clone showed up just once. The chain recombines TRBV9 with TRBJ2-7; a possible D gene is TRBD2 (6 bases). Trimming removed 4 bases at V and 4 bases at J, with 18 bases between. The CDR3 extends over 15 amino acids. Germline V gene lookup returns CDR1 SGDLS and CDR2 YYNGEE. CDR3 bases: TGTGCCAGCAGCCTTGGCCGGGACTCTACATACGAGCAGTACTTC. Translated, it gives CASSLGRDSTYEQYF.

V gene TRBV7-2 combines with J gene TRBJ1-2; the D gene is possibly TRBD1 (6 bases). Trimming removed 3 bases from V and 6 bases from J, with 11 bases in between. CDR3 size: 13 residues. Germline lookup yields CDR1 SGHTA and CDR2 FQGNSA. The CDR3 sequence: CASSLGAGDGYTF. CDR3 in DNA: TGTGCCAGCAGCTTGGGGGCGGGGGATGGCTACACCTTC.

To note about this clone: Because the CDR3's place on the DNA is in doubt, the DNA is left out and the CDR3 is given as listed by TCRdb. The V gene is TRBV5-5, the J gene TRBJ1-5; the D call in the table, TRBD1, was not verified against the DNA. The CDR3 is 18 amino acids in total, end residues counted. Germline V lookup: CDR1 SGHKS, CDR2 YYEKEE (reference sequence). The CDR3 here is CASSFGPGHLSENQPQHF.

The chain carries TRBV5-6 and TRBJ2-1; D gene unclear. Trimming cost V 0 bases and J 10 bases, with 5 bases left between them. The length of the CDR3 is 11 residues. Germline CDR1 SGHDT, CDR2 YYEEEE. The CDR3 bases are TGTGCCAGCAGCTTGGGGGTGGAGCAGTTCTTC. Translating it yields CASSLGVEQFF.

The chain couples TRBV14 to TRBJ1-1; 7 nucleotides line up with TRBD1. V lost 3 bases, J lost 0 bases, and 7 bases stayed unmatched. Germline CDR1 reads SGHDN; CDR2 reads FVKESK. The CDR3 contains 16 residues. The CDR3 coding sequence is TGTGCCAGCAGCCAGGGGTCCGGGACAGTGAACACTGAAGCTTTCTTT. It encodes CASSQGSGTVNTEAFF.

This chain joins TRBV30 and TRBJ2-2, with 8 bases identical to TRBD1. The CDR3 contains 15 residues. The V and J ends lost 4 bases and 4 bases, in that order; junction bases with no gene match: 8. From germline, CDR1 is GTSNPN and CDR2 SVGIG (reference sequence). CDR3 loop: CAWTNRDRRTGELFF. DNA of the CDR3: TGTGCCTGGACTAACCGGGACAGGCGCACCGGGGAGCTGTTTTTT.

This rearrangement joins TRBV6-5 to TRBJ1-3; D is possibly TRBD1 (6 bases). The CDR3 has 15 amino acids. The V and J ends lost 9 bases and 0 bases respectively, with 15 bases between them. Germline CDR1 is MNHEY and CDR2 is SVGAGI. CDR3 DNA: TGTGCCAGTCGTGCAGGGGTCGACTCTGGAAACACCATATATTTT. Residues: CASRAGVDSGNTIYF.

The CDR3 reads CASLSFGWEPDPRNTEAFF. CDR3 DNA sequence: TGTGCCAGTCTATCCTTTGGCTGGGAACCGGATCCCCGGAACACTGAAGCTTTCTTT. This sequence joins TRBV19 and TRBJ1-1; D ambiguous. The CDR3 totals 19 residues. The V end lost 8 bases, the J end lost 1 base, and 29 bases lay between the germline ends. Germline-derived CDR1 and CDR2 are LNHDA and SQIVND (reference sequence). Looking up the rest from reference TRBV19 and TRBJ1-1 gives the full variable domain: DGGITQSPKYLFRKEGQNVTLSCEQNLNHDAMYWYRQDPGQGLRLIYYSQIVNDFQKGDIAEGYSVSREKKESFPLTVTSAQKNPTAFYLCASLSFGWEPDPRNTEAFFGQGTRLTVV.